This T cell receptor beta chain was observed in a study of OX40 agonist ivuxolimab in advanced cancers. The wider study: Each dose-escalation patient presented with hepatocellular carcinoma, melanoma, renal cell or head and neck cancer.

In germline, CDR1 is MNHEY, CDR2 SMNVEV (reference sequence). CDR3 length equals 14 residues. V dropped 5 bases and J dropped 4 bases, with 14 bases sitting between them. Whole-study findings and limits: CD4+ T cells averaged fewer expanded clones than CD8+ T cells.

Samples of blood were obtained at baseline, on cycle 4 day 1, and on cycle 7 day 1. Comments on this clone: The antigen remains unidentified.

Only in-frame clones appear in the TCRdb table, and some are missing; sequencing was by immunoSEQ multiplex PCR. The sample yields approximately 74,000 clones, over 80% seen once. The chain is built from TRBV27 and TRBJ1-1; D may be TRBD1 (5 bases). This TCR derives from an adult with an advanced solid tumor such as melanoma, head and neck, liver or kidney cancer. The sequencing here drew on CD4+ or CD8+ T cells sorted from blood, taken in a trial of the OX40 agonist ivuxolimab. As DNA, the CDR3 is TGTGCCAGCAGTACCGGGACGGATGGCACTGAAGCTTTCTTT. Its protein product is CASSTGTDGTEAFF.